These 24 T cell receptor beta chains were sequenced from one sample in a study of blood T cell repertoires in COVID-19. Some clones are missing from TCRdb's copy, which holds only in-frame ones; the method was immunoSEQ multiplex PCR. The profile shows some 380,000 clones, roughly 86% of them singletons. Sequenced sample: PBMCs or T cells enriched from blood (not recorded which). These receptors came from a middle-aged woman with acute COVID-19.

This sequence joins TRBV19 and TRBJ2-2, with 9 bases lining up with TRBD1. Germline trimming cut 7 bases from V and 4 bases from J; bases unmatched to any gene: 10. The CDR3 sequence is 16 residues long. The germline V gene encodes CDR1 LNHDA and CDR2 SQIVND (reference sequence). The CDR3 coding sequence is TGTGCCAGTAAACGGGGACAGGGTAGCTTCACCGGGGAGCTGTTTTTT. Translated, it gives CASKRGQGSFTGELFF.

Points on this clone: Other nucleotide sequences from this sample produce the same CDR3. For the CDR3, the DNA is TGTGCCAGCAGTTTCGGGGGCACCGGGGAGCTGTTTTTT. Amino acid sequence: CASSFGGTGELFF. The chain couples TRBV12-3 or TRBV12-4 to TRBJ2-2, with D perhaps matching TRBD2 (6 bases). V lost 3 bases and J 4 bases, leaving 6 bases between the germline ends. The CDR3 sequence is 13 residues long.

The V call is TRBV9, the J call TRBJ1-5; 7 nucleotides agree with TRBD1. The CDR3 is 13 residues long. Germline lookup yields CDR1 SGDLS and CDR2 YYNGEE. The V segment lost 4 bases and the J segment 4 bases; nucleotides outside the gene matches: 2. Here the CDR3 reads CASSPTGNQPQHF. CDR3 sequence (DNA): TGTGCCAGCAGCCCGACAGGGAATCAGCCCCAGCATTTT. The full variable domain, with the rest looked up from reference TRBV9 and TRBJ1-5, is DSGVTQTPKHLITATGQRVTLRCSPRSGDLSVYWYQQSLDQGLQFLIQYYNGEERAKGNILERFSAQQFPDLHSELNLSSLELGDSALYFCASSPTGNQPQHFGDGTRLSIL.

The V gene is TRBV29-1, the J gene TRBJ1-4; 7 bases line up with TRBD1. J lost 8 bases, V lost 5 bases, and 2 bases had no gene match. This CDR3 has 11 residues. CDR1 is SQVTM, CDR2 ANQGSEA, per germline. CDR3 sequence (DNA): TGCAGCGTTCGACAGGGCGAAAAACTGTTTTTT. Protein product: CSVRQGEKLFF. Looking up the rest from reference TRBV29-1 and TRBJ1-4 gives the full variable domain: SAVISQKPSRDICQRGTSLTIQCQVDSQVTMMFWYRQQPGQSLTLIATANQGSEATYESGFVIDKFPISRPNLTFSTLTVSNMSPEDSSIYLCSVRQGEKLFFGSGTQLSVL.

This chain uses TRBV19 with TRBJ1-5; D gene unclear. The length of the CDR3 is 13 residues. The germline V gene has CDR1 LNHDA and CDR2 SQIVND (reference sequence). Trimming pared 3 bases from V and 4 bases from J, leaving 7 bases between. The chain's CDR3 is CASSIIGNQPQHF. The CDR3 DNA reads as TGTGCCAGTAGTATTATCGGGAATCAGCCCCAGCATTTT.

CDR3 in DNA: TGTGCCTGGAGTGTACTGGTCAGCGGGGGGGGAGATACGCAGTATTTT. Translation: CAWSVLVSGGGDTQYF. The chain couples TRBV30 to TRBJ2-3, with TRBD2 matching 10 bases. The CDR3 contains 16 residues. Looked up from germline, CDR1 is GTSNPN and CDR2 is SVGIG (reference sequence). J lost 5 bases, V lost 0 bases, and 8 bases had no gene match.

The rearrangement joins TRBV30 to TRBJ2-3, with D perhaps matching TRBD2 (7 bases). This CDR3 has 19 amino acids. Germline values: CDR1 GTSNPN, CDR2 SVGIG (reference sequence). Trimming removed 4 bases from V and 0 bases from J, with 26 bases in between. CDR3 protein: CAWTAGARSPLHSTDTQYF. Here the CDR3 DNA reads TGTGCCTGGACCGCGGGGGCCAGGAGCCCCCTCCATAGCACAGATACGCAGTATTTT.

The chain has TRBV5-1 and TRBJ2-1; 10 bases align to TRBD2. The CDR3 contains 16 residues. Germline-derived CDR1 and CDR2 are SGHRS and YFSETQ. V trimming: 0 bases; J trimming: 4 bases; junction bases outside the gene matches: 4. CDR3 sequence: CASSLASGGLYNEQFF. The CDR3 DNA reads TGCGCCAGCAGCTTGGCTAGCGGGGGCCTATACAATGAGCAGTTCTTC.

J is TRBJ2-1 and V is TRBV2; tentative D call: TRBD2 (7 bases). V lost 7 bases and J 0 bases, leaving 13 bases between the germline ends. CDR1 is SNHLY, CDR2 FYNNEI, per germline. This CDR3 is built from 15 residues. CDR3 in amino acids: CASKRGGDSYNEQFF. DNA of the CDR3: TGTGCCAGCAAGAGAGGGGGGGACTCCTACAATGAGCAGTTCTTC.

The chain combines TRBV30 with TRBJ1-5; 8 nucleotides match TRBD1. CDR1 is GTSNPN, CDR2 SVGIG, per germline (reference sequence). The CDR3 consists of 14 residues. After removal of 3 bases from V and 7 bases from J, the junction contained 8 bases not matched to a gene. The chain's CDR3 is CAWRGDRRGQPQHF. CDR3 DNA sequence: TGTGCCTGGAGGGGGGACAGGCGGGGCCAGCCCCAGCATTTT.

The V and J genes are TRBV7-7 and TRBJ2-3; tentatively, D is TRBD1 (5 bases). V lost 5 bases and J lost 6, with 18 bases in between. The CDR3 runs 15 residues. Germline V gene lookup returns CDR1 SSHAT and CDR2 FNYEAQ (reference sequence). The CDR3 spells CASSPSDTGLDTQYF. Written as DNA, the CDR3 is TGTGCCAGCAGCCCAAGCGATACAGGTCTGGATACGCAGTATTTT.

Note on this clone: A junction boundary mismatches the germline segment, possibly from a read error. This sequence joins TRBV6-5 and TRBJ1-1; 9 bases line up with TRBD1. CDR3 length equals 15 residues. Germline CDR1 is MNHEY and CDR2 is SVGAGI. DNA of the CDR3: TGTGCCAGCAGTATAGGACAGGGGTTGAAGACTGAAGCTTTCTTT. Translated, it gives CASSIGQGLKTEAFF.

The rearrangement uses TRBV19 and TRBJ1-2, with TRBD1 as a possible D gene (6 bases). Between the trimmed V and J ends, which lost 0 bases and 4 bases, there was a span of 12 bases. The V gene's germline CDR1 is LNHDA and CDR2 SQIVND (reference sequence). The length of the CDR3 is 15 residues. CDR3 sequence reads: CASSIDGRTAYGYTF. CDR3 coding DNA: TGTGCCAGTAGTATAGATGGCAGGACAGCCTATGGCTACACCTTC.

This clone turned up a few times. This chain connects TRBV7-8 to TRBJ1-5; no definite D call. The CDR3 extends over 15 amino acids. V lost 2 bases and J lost 3, with 11 bases in between. Germline V lookup: CDR1 SGHVS, CDR2 FQNEAQ. DNA for the CDR3: TGTGCCAGCAGCTTATCAGGCAGCTACAATCAGCCCCAGCATTTT. It yields the protein CASSLSGSYNQPQHF.

The V gene is TRBV5-5, the J gene TRBJ1-4, with 8 bases fitting TRBD1. The CDR3 is made up of 15 amino acids. The germline V gene has CDR1 SGHKS and CDR2 YYEKEE (reference sequence). The V segment lost 1 base and the J segment 3 bases; nucleotides outside the gene matches: 2. Here the CDR3 reads CASSLLTGANEKLFF. The CDR3 DNA sequence: TGTGCCAGCAGCTTGCTGACAGGGGCTAATGAAAAACTGTTTTTT.

The V and J genes are TRBV27 and TRBJ2-7, with a possible D match to TRBD1 (5 bases). The CDR3 loop spans 13 amino acids. Per the germline V gene, CDR1 is MNHEY and CDR2 is SMNVEV (reference sequence). Trimming took 2 bases from V and 2 from J, leaving 7 bases between them. The CDR3 loop is CASSLRGTYEQYF. DNA of the CDR3: TGTGCCAGCAGTTTAAGGGGAACCTACGAGCAGTACTTC.

The chain carries TRBV7-2 and TRBJ2-2; 8 nucleotides align to TRBD2. Germline V gene data show CDR1 as SGHTA and CDR2 as FQGNSA. The CDR3 length is 14 residues. Trimming cost V 5 bases and J 8 bases; bases outside gene matches: 7. Here the CDR3 DNA reads TGTGCCAGCAGCAACCGGGGGGGTGGAGGGGAGCTGTTTTTT. Protein: CASSNRGGGGELFF.

The chain combines TRBV14 with TRBJ1-3, with 7 bases matching TRBD1. This CDR3 is built from 15 residues. The V gene end was trimmed by 3 bases and the J gene end by 3 bases; junction bases not matched to a gene: 5. CDR1 and CDR2 from the germline V gene are SGHDN and FVKESK. The CDR3 sequence: CASSHRQGLGNTIYF. The CDR3 DNA reads as TGTGCCAGCAGCCATAGACAGGGACTTGGAAACACCATATATTTT.

The chain has TRBV7-9 and TRBJ2-3; perhaps TRBD1 as D (6 bases). CDR3 size: 15 residues. Germline values: CDR1 SEHNR, CDR2 FQNEAQ (reference sequence). With 1 base removed from V and 3 bases from J, the gap between germline ends came to 11 bases. For the CDR3, the DNA is TGTGCCAGCAGCTTAGGGGACACTAGGACAGATACGCAGTATTTT. It is translated as CASSLGDTRTDTQYF.

The chain is built from TRBV9 and TRBJ2-3; D possibly corresponds to TRBD1 (6 bases). This CDR3 has 15 residues. Trimming pared 3 bases from V and 4 bases from J, leaving 15 bases between. In germline, CDR1 is SGDLS, CDR2 YYNGEE. The CDR3 DNA sequence: TGTGCCAGCAGCGCAATTACAGGGAGCCCAGATACGCAGTATTTT. Amino acids: CASSAITGSPDTQYF.

Only one count was recorded for this clone. The chain employs TRBV2 and TRBJ1-4; 8 nucleotides align to TRBD1. This CDR3 contains 16 residues. V lost 5 bases and J lost 0; bases outside the gene matches: 5. Germline CDR1 and CDR2: SNHLY and FYNNEI. DNA for the CDR3: TGTGCCAGCAGTCCGGACAGGGTTGCAACTAATGAAAAACTGTTTTTT. Its protein product is CASSPDRVATNEKLFF.

The chain combines TRBV20-1 with TRBJ2-3, with 9 nucleotides matching TRBD2. Germline CDR1 is DFQATT and CDR2 is SNEGSKA (reference sequence). This CDR3 is built from 18 residues. V was clipped by 3 bases and J by 0 bases; unmatched bases: 13. Here the CDR3 DNA reads TGCAGTGCTAGTTCCGTGGTAGCGGGGGACGCTAGCACAGATACGCAGTATTTT. Protein: CSASSVVAGDASTDTQYF.

The table lists this clone with a count of one. The chain links TRBV30 to TRBJ1-3; TRBD1 aligns across 9 bases. The CDR3 contains 14 residues. Germline V gives CDR1 GTSNPN, CDR2 SVGIG (reference sequence). Trimming at V came to 5 bases and at J to 1 base, leaving 3 bases not matched to a gene. In nucleotides, the CDR3 is TGTGCCTGGGGACAGGGGACTTCTGGAAACACCATATATTTT. The encoded protein is CAWGQGTSGNTIYF. Drawing the rest from reference TRBV30 and TRBJ1-3, the complete variable domain is SQTIHQWPATLVQPVGSPLSLECTVEGTSNPNLYWYRQAAGRGLQLLFYSVGIGQISSEVPQNLSASRPQDRQFILSSKKLLLSDSGFYLCAWGQGTSGNTIYFGEGSWLTVV.

The chain carries TRBV5-4 and TRBJ2-1; possible D gene TRBD1, 5 bases. The CDR3 totals 12 residues. The V and J ends lost 0 bases and 10 bases respectively, with 8 bases between them. Germline CDR1 and CDR2: SGHNT and YYREEE (reference sequence). The CDR3 sequence is CASSLEGLEQFF. In DNA form, the CDR3 reads TGTGCCAGCAGCTTGGAGGGGCTCGAGCAGTTCTTC. The full variable domain, with the rest looked up from reference TRBV5-4 and TRBJ2-1, is ETGVTQSPTHLIKTRGQQVTLRCSSQSGHNTVSWYQQALGQGPQFIFQYYREEENGRGNFPPRFSGLQFPNYSSELNVNALELDDSALYLCASSLEGLEQFFGPGTRLTVL.